The TCR beta chain under discussion was sequenced for a study of human T cells and chemical hapten exposure. Study-wide findings and caveats: Expanded TCRs made up significantly more big CDR3 similarity clusters than controls did. Healthy people's immune response may differ from that of the donors, who had alopecia.

Remarks on this clonotype: Its antigen is not identified.

Original handling: Per-sample TCR counts ranged from roughly 23,224 to 750,000, median roughly 96,000. A single record per CDR3 protein comes from TCRdb applying MiXCR to the RACE reads. The V and J calls here are based on TCRdb, not the publication. This sample has a few hundred thousand distinct CDR3 sequences, with nearly 6.5% found just once. Specified time point: patch test 2, 6 weeks after DPC sensitization. Documented treatment: therapeutic diphenylcyclopropenone sensitization with weekly scalp DPC. The CDR3 extends over 17 amino acids. V was cut by 1 base and J by 0 bases, with 13 bases left in between.

The material sequenced was whole blood, taken in connection with sensitization to the hapten diphenylcyclopropenone (DPC). The receptor was isolated from a woman between 18 and 30 years old with alopecia areata. Some clones in this sample may be carry-over from other donors' samples. J is TRBJ1-5 and V is TRBV12-3 or TRBV12-4; D perhaps matches TRBD1 (6 bases). CDR3 DNA sequence: TGTGCCAGCAGTTTAGAGGGGGGCGCTTTTAGCAATCAGCCCCAGCATTTT. It codes for CASSLEGGAFSNQPQHF.